The clone carrying this TCR beta chain showed up many times. This entry belongs to a study of early T cells in non-severe SARS-CoV-2 infection. TCRdb re-derived calls from the 5' RACE reads in MiXCR, one entry per CDR3 protein. The sample contains 85,000 to 100,000 distinct CDR3 sequences, approximately 10% of which appear only once. V lost 8 bases, J lost 1 base, and 15 bases stayed unmatched. The CDR3 is made up of 18 amino acids. This rearrangement joins TRBV12-3 or TRBV12-4 to TRBJ2-7, with 12 bases fitting TRBD2. The sample comprised whole blood. This TCR derives from an adult who was a healthcare worker with PCR-confirmed SARS-CoV-2 infection or an uninfected control (not recorded which). CDR3 coding DNA: TGTGCCAGCTCCCCGACTAGCGGGGGCCCCCGTGGGTCCTACGAGCAGTACTTC. Translation: CASSPTSGGPRGSYEQYF.